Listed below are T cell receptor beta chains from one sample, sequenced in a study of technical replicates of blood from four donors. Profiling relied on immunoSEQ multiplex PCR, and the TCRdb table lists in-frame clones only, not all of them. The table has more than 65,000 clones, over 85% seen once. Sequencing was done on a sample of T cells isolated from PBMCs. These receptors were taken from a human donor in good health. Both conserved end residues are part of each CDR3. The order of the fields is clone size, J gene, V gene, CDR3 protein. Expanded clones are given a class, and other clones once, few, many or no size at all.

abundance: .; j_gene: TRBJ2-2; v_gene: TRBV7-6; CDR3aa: CASSLDGLSTGELFF
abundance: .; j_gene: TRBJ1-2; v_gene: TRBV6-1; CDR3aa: CASRLTGAYGYTF
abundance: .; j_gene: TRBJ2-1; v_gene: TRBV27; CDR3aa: CASSLLQGLGEQFF
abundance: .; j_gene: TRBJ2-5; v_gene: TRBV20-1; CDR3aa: CSAPETQYF
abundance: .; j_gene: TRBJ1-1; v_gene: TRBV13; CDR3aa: CASSTLTGVITEAFF
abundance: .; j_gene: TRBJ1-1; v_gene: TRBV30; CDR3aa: CAWSIDRNTEAFF
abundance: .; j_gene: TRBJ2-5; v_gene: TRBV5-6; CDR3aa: CASSLWVPGVIKETQYF
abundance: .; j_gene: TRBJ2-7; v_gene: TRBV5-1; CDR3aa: CASSLASQGWAHEQYF
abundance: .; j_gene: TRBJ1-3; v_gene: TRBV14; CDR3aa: CASSQYSGSSGNTIYF
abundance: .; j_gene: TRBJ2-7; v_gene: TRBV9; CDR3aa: CASSQGGPYSYEQYF
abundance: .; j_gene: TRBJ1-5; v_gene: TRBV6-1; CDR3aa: CASITGGSNQPQHF
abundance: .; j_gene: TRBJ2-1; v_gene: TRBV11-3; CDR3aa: CASSSRTSLNVEQFF
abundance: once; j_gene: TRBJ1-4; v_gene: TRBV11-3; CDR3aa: CASGIRGRDEKLFF
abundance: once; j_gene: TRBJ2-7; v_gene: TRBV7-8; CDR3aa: CASSPSGGTVSYEQYF
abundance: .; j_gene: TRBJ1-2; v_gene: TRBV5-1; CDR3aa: CASREGASYGYTF
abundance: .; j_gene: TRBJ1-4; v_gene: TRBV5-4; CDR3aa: CASSDNRVREKLFF
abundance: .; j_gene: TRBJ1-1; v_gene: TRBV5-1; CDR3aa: CASSLLAGGTNTEAFF
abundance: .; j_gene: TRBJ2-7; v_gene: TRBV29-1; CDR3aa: CSVQLAGIDEQYF
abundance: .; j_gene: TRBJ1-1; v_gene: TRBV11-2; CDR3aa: CASSSLTLEAFF
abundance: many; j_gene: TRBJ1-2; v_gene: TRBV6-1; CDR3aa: CASSEGMGGGYTF
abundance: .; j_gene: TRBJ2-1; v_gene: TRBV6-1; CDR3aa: CASSESTSGRYVNCEQFF
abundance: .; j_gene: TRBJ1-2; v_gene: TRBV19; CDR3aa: CASSTDRLYGYTF
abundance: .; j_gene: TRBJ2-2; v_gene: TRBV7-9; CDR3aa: CASSLGDRASGELFF
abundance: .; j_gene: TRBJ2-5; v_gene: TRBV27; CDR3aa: CASSPQGWETQYF
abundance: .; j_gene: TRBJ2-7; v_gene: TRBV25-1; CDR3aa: CATTSSYGNEQYF
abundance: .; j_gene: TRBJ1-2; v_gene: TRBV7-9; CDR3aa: CASSPVPGGSYGYTF
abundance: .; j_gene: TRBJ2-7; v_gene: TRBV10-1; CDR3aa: CASSEGSRGFHEQYF
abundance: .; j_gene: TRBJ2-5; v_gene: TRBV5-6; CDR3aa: CASSLDTGGIETQYF
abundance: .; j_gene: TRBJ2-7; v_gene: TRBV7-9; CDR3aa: CASSSGGGEQYF
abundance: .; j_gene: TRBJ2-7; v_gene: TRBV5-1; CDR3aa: CASSLAPGLAGGDYEQYF
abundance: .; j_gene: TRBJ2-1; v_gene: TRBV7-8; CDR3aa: CASSLVRLADNNEQFF
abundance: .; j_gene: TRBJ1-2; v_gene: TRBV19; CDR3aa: CASRTGFDYGYTF
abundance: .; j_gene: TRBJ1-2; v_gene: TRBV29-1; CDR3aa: CSVDKEYGYTF
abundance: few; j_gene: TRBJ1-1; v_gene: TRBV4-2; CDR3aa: CASRGAADTEAFF
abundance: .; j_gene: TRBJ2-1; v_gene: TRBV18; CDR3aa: CASSPQQGNEQFF
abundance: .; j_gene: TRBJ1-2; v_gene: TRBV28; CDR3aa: CASSFARVYYGYTF
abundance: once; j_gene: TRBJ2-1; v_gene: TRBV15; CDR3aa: CATSRVLADEYNEQFF
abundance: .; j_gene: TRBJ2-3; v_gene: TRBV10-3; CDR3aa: CAISLAESTDTQYF
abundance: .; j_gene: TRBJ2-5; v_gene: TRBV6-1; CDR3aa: CASSAGQGLQETQYF
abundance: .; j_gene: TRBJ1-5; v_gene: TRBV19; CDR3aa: CASSIGRLNQPQHF
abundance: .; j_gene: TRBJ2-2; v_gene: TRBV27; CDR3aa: CASSLGQNTGELFF
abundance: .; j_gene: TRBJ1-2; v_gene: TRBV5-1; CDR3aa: CASSPMTSNYGYTF